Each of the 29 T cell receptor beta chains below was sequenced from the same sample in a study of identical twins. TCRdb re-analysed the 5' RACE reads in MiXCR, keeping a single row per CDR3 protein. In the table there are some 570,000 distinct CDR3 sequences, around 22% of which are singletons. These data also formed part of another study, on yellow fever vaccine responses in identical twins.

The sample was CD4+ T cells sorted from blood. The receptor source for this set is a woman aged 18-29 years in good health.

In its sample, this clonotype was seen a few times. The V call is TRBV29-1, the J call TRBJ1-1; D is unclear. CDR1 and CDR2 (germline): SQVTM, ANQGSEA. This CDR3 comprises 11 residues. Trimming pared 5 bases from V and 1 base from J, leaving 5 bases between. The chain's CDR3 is CSVRGNTEAFF. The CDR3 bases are TGCAGCGTTCGGGGGAACACTGAAGCTTTCTTT.

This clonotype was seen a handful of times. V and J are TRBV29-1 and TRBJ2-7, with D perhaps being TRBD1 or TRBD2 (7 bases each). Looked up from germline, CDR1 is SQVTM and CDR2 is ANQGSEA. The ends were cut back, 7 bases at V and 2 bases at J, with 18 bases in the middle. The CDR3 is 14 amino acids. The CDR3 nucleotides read TGCAGCGCCCAGGGGGGGTCAGGCCCCTACGAGCAGTACTTC. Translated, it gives CSAQGGSGPYEQYF.

The CDR3 region has the DNA TGTGCCAGCAGCCCCCGAAGGCTAGCGGGTGTCCAAGAGACCCAGTACTTC. Protein product: CASSPRRLAGVQETQYF. The chain carries TRBV27 and TRBJ2-5, with 8 bases lining up with TRBD2. The V gene's germline CDR1 is MNHEY and CDR2 SMNVEV (reference sequence). The ends lost 6 bases at V and 1 base at J; junction bases unmatched: 13. CDR3 length equals 17 residues.

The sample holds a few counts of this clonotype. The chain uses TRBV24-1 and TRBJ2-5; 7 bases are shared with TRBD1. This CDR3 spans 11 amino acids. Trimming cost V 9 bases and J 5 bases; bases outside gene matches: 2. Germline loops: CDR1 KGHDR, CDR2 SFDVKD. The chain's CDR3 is CATGQAETQYF. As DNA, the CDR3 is TGTGCCACCGGACAGGCGGAGACCCAGTACTTC.

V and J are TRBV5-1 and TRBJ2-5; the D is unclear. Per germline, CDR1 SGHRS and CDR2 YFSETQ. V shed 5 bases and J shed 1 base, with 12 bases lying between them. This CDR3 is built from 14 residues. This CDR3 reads CASSGITFQETQYF. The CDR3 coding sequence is TGCGCCAGCAGTGGAATTACCTTCCAAGAGACCCAGTACTTC. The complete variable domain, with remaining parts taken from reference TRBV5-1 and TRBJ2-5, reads KAGVTQTPRYLIKTRGQQVTLSCSPISGHRSVSWYQQTPGQGLQFLFEYFSETQRNKGNFPGRFSGRQFSNSRSEMNVSTLELGDSALYLCASSGITFQETQYFGPGTRLLVL.

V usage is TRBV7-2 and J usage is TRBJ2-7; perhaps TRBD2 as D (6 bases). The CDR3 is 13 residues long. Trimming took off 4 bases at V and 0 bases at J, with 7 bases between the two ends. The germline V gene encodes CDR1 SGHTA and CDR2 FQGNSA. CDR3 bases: TGTGCCAGCAGCTACGGGAGCTCCTACGAGCAGTACTTC. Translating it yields CASSYGSSYEQYF.

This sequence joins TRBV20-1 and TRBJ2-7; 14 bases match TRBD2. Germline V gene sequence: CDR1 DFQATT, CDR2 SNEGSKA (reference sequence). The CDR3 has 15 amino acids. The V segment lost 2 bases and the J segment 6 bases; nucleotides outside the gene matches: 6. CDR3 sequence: CSARPGLAGAGEQYF. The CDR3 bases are TGCAGTGCTAGACCGGGACTAGCGGGAGCAGGCGAGCAGTACTTC.

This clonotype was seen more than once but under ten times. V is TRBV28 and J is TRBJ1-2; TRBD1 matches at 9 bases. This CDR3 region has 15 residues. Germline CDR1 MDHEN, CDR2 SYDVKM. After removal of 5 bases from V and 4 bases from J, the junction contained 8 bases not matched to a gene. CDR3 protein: CASSPGTGIGYGYTF. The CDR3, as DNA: TGTGCCAGCAGTCCCGGGACAGGGATAGGCTATGGCTACACCTTC.

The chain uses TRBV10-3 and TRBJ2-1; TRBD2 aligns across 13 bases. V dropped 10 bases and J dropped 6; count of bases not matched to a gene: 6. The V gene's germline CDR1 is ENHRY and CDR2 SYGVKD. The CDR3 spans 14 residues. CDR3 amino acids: CATTGTSGVNEQFF. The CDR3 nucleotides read TGTGCCACGACCGGGACTAGCGGGGTCAATGAGCAGTTCTTC.

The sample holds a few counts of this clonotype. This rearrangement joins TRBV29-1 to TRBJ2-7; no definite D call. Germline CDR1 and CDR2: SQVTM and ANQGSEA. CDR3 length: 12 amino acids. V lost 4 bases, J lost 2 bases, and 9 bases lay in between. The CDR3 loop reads CSVARKPYEQYF. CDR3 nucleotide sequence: TGCAGCGTTGCAAGGAAGCCCTACGAGCAGTACTTC.

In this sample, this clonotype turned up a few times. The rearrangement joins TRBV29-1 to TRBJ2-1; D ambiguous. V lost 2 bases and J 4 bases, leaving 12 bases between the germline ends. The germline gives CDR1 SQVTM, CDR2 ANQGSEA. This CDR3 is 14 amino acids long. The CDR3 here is CSVESRIGYNEQFF. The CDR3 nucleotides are TGCAGCGTTGAATCTAGGATCGGGTACAATGAGCAGTTCTTC.

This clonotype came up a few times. This CDR3 is CASSPGTLAGETQYF. The CDR3 region has the DNA TGTGCCAGCAGCCCCGGGACACTCGCAGGGGAGACCCAGTACTTC. The chain recombines TRBV7-8 with TRBJ2-5; possibly TRBD1 for D (6 bases). The length of the CDR3 is 15 residues. The V and J ends lost 5 bases and 5 bases respectively, with 18 bases between them. Germline V gene data show CDR1 as SGHVS and CDR2 as FQNEAQ.

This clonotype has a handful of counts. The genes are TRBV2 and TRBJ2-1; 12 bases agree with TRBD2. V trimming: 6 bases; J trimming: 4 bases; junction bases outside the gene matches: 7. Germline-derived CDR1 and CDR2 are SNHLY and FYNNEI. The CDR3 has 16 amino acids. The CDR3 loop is CASRGRTSGTYNEQFF. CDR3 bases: TGTGCCAGCAGGGGGAGGACTAGCGGGACTTACAATGAGCAGTTCTTC. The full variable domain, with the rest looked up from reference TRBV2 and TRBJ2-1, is EPEVTQTPSHQVTQMGQEVILRCVPISNHLYFYWYRQILGQKVEFLVSFYNNEISEKSEIFDDQFSVERPDGSNFTLKIRSTKLEDSAMYFCASRGRTSGTYNEQFFGPGTRLTVL.

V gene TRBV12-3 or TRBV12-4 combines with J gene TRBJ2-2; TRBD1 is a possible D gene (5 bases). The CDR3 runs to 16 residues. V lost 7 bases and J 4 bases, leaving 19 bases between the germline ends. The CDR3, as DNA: TGTGCCAGCACCATCTCCCTTGGTAGGGGCACCGGGGAGCTGTTTTTT. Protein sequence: CASTISLGRGTGELFF.

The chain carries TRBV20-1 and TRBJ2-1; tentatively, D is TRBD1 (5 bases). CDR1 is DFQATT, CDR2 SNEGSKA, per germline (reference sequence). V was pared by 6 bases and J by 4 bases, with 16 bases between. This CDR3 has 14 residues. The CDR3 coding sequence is TGCAGTGCAACGATTAGGGGTTATTACAATGAGCAGTTCTTC. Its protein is CSATIRGYYNEQFF.

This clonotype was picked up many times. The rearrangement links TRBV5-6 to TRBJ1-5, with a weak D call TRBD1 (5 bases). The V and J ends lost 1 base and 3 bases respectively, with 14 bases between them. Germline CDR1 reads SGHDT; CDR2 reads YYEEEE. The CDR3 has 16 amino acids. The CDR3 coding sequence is TGTGCCAGCAGCTTGATCGGGCAGGGAAACAATCAGCCCCAGCATTTT. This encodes CASSLIGQGNNQPQHF.

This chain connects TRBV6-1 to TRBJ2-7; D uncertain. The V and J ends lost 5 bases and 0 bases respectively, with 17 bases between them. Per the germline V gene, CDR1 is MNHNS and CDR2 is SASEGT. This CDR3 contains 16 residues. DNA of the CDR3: TGTGCCAGCAGTAAAAACCGGGCCGAAGGCTCCTACGAGCAGTACTTC. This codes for CASSKNRAEGSYEQYF.

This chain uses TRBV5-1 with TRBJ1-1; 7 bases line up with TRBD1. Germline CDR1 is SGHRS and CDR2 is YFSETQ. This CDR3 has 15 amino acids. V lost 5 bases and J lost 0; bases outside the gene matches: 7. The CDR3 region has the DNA TGCGCCAGCAGAAGAGAACAGGGGTTGAACACTGAAGCTTTCTTT. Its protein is CASRREQGLNTEAFF.

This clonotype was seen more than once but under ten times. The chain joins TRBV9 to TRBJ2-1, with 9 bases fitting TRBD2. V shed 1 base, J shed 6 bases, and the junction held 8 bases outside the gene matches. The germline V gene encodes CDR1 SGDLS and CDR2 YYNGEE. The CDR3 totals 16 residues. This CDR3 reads CASSVSPSGTFNEQFF. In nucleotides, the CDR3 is TGTGCCAGCAGCGTATCTCCTAGCGGGACCTTCAATGAGCAGTTCTTC.

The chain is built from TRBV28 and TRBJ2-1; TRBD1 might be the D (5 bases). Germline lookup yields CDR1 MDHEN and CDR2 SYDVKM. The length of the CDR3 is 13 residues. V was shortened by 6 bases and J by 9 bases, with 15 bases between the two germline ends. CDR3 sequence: CASSFGAQIEQFF. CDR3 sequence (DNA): TGTGCCAGCAGCTTTGGGGCGCAGATTGAGCAGTTCTTC.

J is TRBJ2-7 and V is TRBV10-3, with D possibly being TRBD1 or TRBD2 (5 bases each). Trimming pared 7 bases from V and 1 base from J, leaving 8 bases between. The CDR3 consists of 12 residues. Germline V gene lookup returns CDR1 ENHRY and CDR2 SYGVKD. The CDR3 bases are TGTGCCATCAAGGGACCTTCCTACGAGCAGTACTTC. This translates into CAIKGPSYEQYF.

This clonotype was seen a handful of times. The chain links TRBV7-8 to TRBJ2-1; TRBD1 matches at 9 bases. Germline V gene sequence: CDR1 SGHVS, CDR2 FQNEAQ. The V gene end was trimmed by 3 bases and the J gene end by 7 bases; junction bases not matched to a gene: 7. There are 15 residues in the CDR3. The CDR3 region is CASSFTGQGRNEQFF. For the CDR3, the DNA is TGTGCCAGCAGCTTTACGGGACAGGGTAGAAATGAGCAGTTCTTC. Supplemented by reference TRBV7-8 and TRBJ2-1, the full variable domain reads GAGVSQSPRYKVAKRGQDVALRCDPISGHVSLFWYQQALGQGPEFLTYFQNEAQLDKSGLPSDRFFAERPEGSVSTLKIQRTQQEDSAVYLCASSFTGQGRNEQFFGPGTRLTVL.

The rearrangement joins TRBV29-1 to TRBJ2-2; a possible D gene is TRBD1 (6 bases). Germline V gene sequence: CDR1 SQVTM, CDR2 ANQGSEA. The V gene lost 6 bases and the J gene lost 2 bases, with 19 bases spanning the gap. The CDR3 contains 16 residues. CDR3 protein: CSVSGAPRKNTGELFF. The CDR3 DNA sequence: TGCAGCGTCTCAGGGGCACCCCGAAAAAACACCGGGGAGCTGTTTTTT.

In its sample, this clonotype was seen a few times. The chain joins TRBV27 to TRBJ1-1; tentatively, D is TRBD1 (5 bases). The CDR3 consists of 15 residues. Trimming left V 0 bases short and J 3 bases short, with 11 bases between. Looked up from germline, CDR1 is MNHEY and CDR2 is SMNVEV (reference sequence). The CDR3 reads CASSLSPRGHTEAFF. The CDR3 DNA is TGTGCCAGCAGTTTATCGCCAAGGGGACACACTGAAGCTTTCTTT.

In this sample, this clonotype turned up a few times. CDR3 nucleotides: TGCGCCAGCAGCAGCTCGCTAGCGGGAGGGCTGGGTGAGCAGTTCTTC. Encoded protein: CASSSSLAGGLGEQFF. This rearrangement joins TRBV5-1 to TRBJ2-1; 12 bases fit TRBD2. Germline CDR1 reads SGHRS; CDR2 reads YFSETQ. There are 16 residues in the CDR3. The junction had 11 bases not matched to a gene; V was cut back by 4 bases and J by 9 bases.

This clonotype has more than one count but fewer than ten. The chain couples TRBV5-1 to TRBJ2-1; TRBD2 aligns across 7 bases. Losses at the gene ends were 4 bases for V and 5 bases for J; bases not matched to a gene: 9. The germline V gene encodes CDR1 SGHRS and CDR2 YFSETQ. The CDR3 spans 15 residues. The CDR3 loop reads CASSRPSGTHNEQFF. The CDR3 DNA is TGCGCCAGCAGCCGCCCTAGCGGCACGCACAATGAGCAGTTCTTC.

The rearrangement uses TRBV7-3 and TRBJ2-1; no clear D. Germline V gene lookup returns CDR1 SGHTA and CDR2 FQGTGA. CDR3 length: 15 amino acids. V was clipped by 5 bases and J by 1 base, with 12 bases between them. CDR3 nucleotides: TGTGCCAGCAGCAGAGGAGTTACGTCCTACAATGAGCAGTTCTTC. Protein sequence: CASSRGVTSYNEQFF.

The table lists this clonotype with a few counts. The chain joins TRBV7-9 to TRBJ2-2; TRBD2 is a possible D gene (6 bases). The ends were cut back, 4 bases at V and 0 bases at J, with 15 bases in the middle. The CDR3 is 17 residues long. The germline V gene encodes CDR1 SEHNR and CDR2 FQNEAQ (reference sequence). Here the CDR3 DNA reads TGTGCCAGCAGCTACACACCCCCGGGGGCGAACACCGGGGAGCTGTTTTTT. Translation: CASSYTPPGANTGELFF.

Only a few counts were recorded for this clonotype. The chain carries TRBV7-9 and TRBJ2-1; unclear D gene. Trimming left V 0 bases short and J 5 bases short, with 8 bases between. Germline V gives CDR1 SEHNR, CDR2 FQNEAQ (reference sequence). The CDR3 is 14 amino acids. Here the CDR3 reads CASSLAVVNNEQFF. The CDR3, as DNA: TGTGCCAGCAGCTTAGCAGTCGTAAACAATGAGCAGTTCTTC. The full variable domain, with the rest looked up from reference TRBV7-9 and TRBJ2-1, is DTGVSQNPRHKITKRGQNVTFRCDPISEHNRLYWYRQTLGQGPEFLTYFQNEAQLEKSRLLSDRFSAERPKGSFSTLEIQRTEQGDSAMYLCASSLAVVNNEQFFGPGTRLTVL.